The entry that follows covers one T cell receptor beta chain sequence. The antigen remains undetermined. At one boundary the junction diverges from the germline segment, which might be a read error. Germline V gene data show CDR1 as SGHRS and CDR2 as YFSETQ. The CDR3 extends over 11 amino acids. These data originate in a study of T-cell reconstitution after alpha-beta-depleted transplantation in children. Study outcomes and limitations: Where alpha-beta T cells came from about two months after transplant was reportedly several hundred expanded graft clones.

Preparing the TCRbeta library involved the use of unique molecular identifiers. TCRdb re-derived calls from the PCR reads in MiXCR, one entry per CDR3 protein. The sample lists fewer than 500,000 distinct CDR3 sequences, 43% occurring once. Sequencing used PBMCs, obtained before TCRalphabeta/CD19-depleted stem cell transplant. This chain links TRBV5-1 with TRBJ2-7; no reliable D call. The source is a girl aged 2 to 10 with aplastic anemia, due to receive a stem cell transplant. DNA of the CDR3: TGCGTCAGCAGCTCCGCCTACGAGCAGTACTTC. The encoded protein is CVSSSAYEQYF.